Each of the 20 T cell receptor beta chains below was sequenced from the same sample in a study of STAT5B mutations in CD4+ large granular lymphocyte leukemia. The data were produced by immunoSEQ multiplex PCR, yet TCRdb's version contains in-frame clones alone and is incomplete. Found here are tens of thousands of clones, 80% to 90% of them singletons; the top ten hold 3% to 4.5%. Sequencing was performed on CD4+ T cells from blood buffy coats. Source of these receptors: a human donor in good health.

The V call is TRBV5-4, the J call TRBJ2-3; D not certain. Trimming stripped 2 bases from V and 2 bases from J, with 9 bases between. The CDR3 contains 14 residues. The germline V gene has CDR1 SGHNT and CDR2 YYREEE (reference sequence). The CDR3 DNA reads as TGTGCCAGCAGCTTCGTTGGGTTCACAGATACGCAGTATTTT. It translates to CASSFVGFTDTQYF.

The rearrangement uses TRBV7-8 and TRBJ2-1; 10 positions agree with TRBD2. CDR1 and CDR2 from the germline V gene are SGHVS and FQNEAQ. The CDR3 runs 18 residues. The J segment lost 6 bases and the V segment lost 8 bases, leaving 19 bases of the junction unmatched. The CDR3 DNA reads TGTGCCAGCCAGCGGGGGGGTACGCCGGGGCGAGGGTCCAATGAGCAGTTCTTC. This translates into CASQRGGTPGRGSNEQFF.

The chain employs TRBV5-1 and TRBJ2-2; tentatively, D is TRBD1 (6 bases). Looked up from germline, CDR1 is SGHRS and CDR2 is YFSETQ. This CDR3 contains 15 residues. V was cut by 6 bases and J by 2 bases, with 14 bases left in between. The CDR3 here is CASTRQGPNTGELFF. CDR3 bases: TGCGCCAGCACCCGGCAGGGGCCTAACACCGGGGAGCTGTTTTTT.

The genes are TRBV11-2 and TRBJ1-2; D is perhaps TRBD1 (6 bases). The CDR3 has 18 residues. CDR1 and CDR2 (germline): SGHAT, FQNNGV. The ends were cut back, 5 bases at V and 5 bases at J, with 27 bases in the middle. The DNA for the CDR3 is TGTGCCAGCAGCCGGAATAAGGGGGGCGCGAGGGGTACATATGGCTACACCTTC. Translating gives CASSRNKGGARGTYGYTF. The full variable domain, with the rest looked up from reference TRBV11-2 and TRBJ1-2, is EAGVAQSPRYKIIEKRQSVAFWCNPISGHATLYWYQQILGQGPKLLIQFQNNGVVDDSQLPKDRFSAERLKGVDSTLKIQPAKLEDSAVYLCASSRNKGGARGTYGYTFGSGTRLTVV.

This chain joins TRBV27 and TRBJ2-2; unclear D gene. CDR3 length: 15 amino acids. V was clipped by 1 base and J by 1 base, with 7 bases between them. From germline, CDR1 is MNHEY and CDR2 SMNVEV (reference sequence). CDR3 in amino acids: CASSLYRVNTGELFF. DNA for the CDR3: TGTGCCAGCAGTTTATATAGGGTGAACACCGGGGAGCTGTTTTTT.

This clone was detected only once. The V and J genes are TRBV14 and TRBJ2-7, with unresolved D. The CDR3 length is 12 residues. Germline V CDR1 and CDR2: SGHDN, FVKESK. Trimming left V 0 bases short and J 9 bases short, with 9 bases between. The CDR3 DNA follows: TGTGCCAGCAGCCAAGATGTCGGGTTGCAGTACTTC. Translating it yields CASSQDVGLQYF. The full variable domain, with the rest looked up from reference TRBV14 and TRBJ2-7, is EAGVTQFPSHSVIEKGQTVTLRCDPISGHDNLYWYRRVMGKEIKFLLHFVKESKQDESGMPNNRFLAERTGGTYSTLKVQPAELEDSGVYFCASSQDVGLQYFGPGTRLTVT.

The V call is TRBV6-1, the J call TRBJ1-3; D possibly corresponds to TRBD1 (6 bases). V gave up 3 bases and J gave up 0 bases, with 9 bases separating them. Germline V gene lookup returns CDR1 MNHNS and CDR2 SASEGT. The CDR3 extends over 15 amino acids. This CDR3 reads CASSEGGFSGNTIYF. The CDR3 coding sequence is TGTGCCAGCAGTGAGGGGGGCTTCTCTGGAAACACCATATATTTT.

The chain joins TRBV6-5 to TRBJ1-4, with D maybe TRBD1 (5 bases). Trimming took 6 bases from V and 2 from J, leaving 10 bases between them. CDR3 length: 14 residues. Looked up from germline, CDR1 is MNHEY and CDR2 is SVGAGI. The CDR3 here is CASRAGSTNEKLFF. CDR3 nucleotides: TGTGCCAGCAGAGCAGGGAGCACTAATGAAAAACTGTTTTTT.

CDR3 sequence: CASRMGTGADTQYF. The DNA of the CDR3 is TGTGCCAGCAGGATGGGGACAGGGGCCGATACGCAGTATTTT. The genes are TRBV28 and TRBJ2-3; 10 bases map to TRBD1. Trimming took 6 bases from V and 6 from J; bases not matched to a gene: 6. Germline CDR1 MDHEN, CDR2 SYDVKM. The CDR3 covers 14 residues. Complete variable domain (other parts from reference TRBV28 and TRBJ2-3): DVKVTQSSRYLVKRTGEKVFLECVQDMDHENMFWYRQDPGLGLRLIYFSYDVKMKEKGDIPEGYSVSREKKERFSLILESASTNQTSMYLCASRMGTGADTQYFGPGTRLTVL.

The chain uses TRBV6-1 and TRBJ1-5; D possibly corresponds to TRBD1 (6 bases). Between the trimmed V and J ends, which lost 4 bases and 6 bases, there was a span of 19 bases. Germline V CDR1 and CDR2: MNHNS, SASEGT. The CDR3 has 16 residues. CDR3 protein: CASSGGGQRSGQPQHF. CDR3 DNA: TGTGCCAGCAGTGGCGGGGGACAAAGATCAGGTCAGCCCCAGCATTTT.

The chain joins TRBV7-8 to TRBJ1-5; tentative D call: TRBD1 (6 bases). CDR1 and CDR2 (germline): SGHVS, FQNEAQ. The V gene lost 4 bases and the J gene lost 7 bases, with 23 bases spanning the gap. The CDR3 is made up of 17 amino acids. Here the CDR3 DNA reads TGTGCCAGCAGCTCCTACAGGGTTCCCTCTCCAGACCAGCCCCAGCATTTT. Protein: CASSSYRVPSPDQPQHF.

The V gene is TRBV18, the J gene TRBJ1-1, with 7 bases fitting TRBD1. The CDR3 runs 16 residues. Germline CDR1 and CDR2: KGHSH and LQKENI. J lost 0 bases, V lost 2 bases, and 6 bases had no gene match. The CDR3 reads CASSPNRGDMNTEAFF. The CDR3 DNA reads TGTGCCAGCTCACCAAACAGGGGCGACATGAACACTGAAGCTTTCTTT.

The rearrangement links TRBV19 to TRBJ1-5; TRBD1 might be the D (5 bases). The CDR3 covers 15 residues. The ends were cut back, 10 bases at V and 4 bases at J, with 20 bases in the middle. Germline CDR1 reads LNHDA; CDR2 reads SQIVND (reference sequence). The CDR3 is CATRKARDGNQPQHF. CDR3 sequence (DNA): TGTGCCACGAGGAAGGCCAGGGACGGAAATCAGCCCCAGCATTTT.

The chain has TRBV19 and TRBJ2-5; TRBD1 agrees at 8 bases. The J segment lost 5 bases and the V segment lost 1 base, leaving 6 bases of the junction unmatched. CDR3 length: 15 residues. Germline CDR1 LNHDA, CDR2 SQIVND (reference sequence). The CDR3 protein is CASSIGQGSWETQYF. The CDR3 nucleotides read TGTGCCAGTAGTATAGGACAGGGGTCGTGGGAGACCCAGTACTTC.

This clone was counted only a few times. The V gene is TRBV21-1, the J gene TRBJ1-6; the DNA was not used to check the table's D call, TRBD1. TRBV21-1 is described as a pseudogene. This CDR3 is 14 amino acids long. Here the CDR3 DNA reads TGTGCCAGCAGCAACGGACAGTATAATTCACCCCTCCACTTT. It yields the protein CASSNGQYNSPLHF.

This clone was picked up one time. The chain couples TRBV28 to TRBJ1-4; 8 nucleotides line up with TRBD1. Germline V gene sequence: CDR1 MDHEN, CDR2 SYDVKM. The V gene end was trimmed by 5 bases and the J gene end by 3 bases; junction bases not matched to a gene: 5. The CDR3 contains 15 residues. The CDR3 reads CASSASGGSNEKLFF. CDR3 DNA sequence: TGTGCCAGCAGTGCCTCAGGGGGCTCTAATGAAAAACTGTTTTTT.

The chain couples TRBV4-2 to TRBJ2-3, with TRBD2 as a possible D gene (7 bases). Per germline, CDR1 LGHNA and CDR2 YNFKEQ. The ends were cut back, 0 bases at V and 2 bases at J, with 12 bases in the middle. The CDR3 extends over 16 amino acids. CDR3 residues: CASSQEGGQLTDTQYF. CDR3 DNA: TGTGCCAGCAGCCAAGAGGGGGGGCAGCTCACAGATACGCAGTATTTT.

For the CDR3, the DNA is TGTGCCAGCAGTTCGCAGCTGGCAACTAATGAAAAACTGTTTTTT. It codes for CASSSQLATNEKLFF. This chain links TRBV6-1 with TRBJ1-4, with no clear D. CDR3 length: 15 amino acids. Germline V lookup: CDR1 MNHNS, CDR2 SASEGT. Trimming removed 5 bases from V and 0 bases from J, with 10 bases in between.

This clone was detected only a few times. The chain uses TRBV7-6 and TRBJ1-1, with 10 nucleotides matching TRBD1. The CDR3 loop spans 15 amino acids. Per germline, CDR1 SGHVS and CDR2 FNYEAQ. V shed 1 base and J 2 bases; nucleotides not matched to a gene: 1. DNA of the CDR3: TGTGCCAGCAGCTTAGGGACAGGGGGTAACACTGAAGCTTTCTTT. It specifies CASSLGTGGNTEAFF. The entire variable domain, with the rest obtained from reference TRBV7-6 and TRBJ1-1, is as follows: GAGVSQSPRYKVTKRGQDVALRCDPISGHVSLYWYRQALGQGPEFLTYFNYEAQQDKSGLPNDRFSAERPEGSISTLTIQRTEQRDSAMYRCASSLGTGGNTEAFFGQGTRLTVV.

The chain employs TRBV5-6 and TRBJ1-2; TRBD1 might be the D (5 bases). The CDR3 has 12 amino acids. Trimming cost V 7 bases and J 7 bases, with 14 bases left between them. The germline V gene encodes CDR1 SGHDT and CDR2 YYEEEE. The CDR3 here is CASLGGSSGYTF. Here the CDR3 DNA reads TGTGCCAGCCTGGGGGGGTCCAGTGGCTACACCTTC.